A single sample is the source of the 20 T cell receptor beta chains below, sequenced in a study of Graves' ophthalmopathy and Graves' hyperthyroidism. Beta-chain TCR CDR3 regions were amplified from RNA transcripts. HTBI-primed RT-PCR formed the first round, and a multiplex PCR formed the second. TCRdb recomputed calls from the multiplex PCR reads with MiXCR, one row per CDR3 protein. This sample has about 550,000 distinct CDR3 sequences; approximately 37% occur once, and the top ten carry 3.5% to 4.5%. Sample: peripheral blood or thyroid tissue (not recorded which). The source is an adult man with Graves' hyperthyroidism.

The V gene is TRBV12-3 or TRBV12-4, the J gene TRBJ2-7; a possible D gene is TRBD2 (6 bases). With 7 bases removed from V and 0 bases from J, the gap between germline ends came to 13 bases. The CDR3 sequence is 14 residues long. This chain's CDR3 is CASTFYGSSYEQYF. The DNA of the CDR3 is TGTGCCAGCACCTTTTACGGGAGCTCCTACGAGCAGTACTTC.

The sample holds many counts of this clonotype. The chain uses TRBV2 and TRBJ1-3, with TRBD1 identical over 10 bases. J gave up 2 bases and V 5 bases, and 6 bases lay outside the gene matches. CDR1 SNHLY and CDR2 FYNNEI come from the germline V gene. This CDR3 is built from 16 residues. CDR3 nucleotides: TGTGCCAGCAGTCGGGACAGGGGTACAACTGGAAACACCATATATTTT. Translation: CASSRDRGTTGNTIYF. The full variable domain, in which reference TRBV2 and TRBJ1-3 provide the parts outside the CDR3, is EPEVTQTPSHQVTQMGQEVILRCVPISNHLYFYWYRQILGQKVEFLVSFYNNEISEKSEIFDDQFSVERPDGSNFTLKIRSTKLEDSAMYFCASSRDRGTTGNTIYFGEGSWLTVV.

As for this clonotype: A much larger clone lies a single base off, so this may be a read error. The chain has TRBV9 and TRBJ2-2; 8 bases are a match to TRBD1. The J segment lost 1 base and the V segment lost 4 bases, leaving 9 bases of the junction unmatched. The CDR3 is made up of 17 amino acids. Germline lookup yields CDR1 SGDLS and CDR2 YYNGEE. The CDR3, as DNA: TGTGCCAGCAGCTTACAATGGACAGGGAGGAACACCGGGGAGCTGTTTTTT. The encoded protein is CASSLQWTGRNTGELFF. Full variable domain (rest looked up from reference TRBV9 and TRBJ2-2): DSGVTQTPKHLITATGQRVTLRCSPRSGDLSVYWYQQSLDQGLQFLIQYYNGEERAKGNILERFSAQQFPDLHSELNLSSLELGDSALYFCASSLQWTGRNTGELFFGEGSRLTVL.

Ten or more counts support this clonotype. The chain has TRBV20-1 and TRBJ1-1, with 8 bases aligning to TRBD1. V dropped 4 bases and J dropped 3; count of bases not matched to a gene: 10. The CDR3 covers 15 residues. Germline V lookup: CDR1 DFQATT, CDR2 SNEGSKA (reference sequence). CDR3 coding DNA: TGCAGTGCTATTATAGTCAGGGGGCTGGACACTGAAGCTTTCTTT. The encoded protein is CSAIIVRGLDTEAFF.

This clonotype was counted a few times. The rearrangement links TRBV7-2 to TRBJ2-6, with D perhaps matching TRBD2 (5 bases). Germline values: CDR1 SGHTA, CDR2 FQGNSA. The germline V and J ends were trimmed by 4 bases and 3 bases, with 7 bases remaining between them. The CDR3 contains 14 residues. CDR3 loop: CASSSGVGANVLTF. CDR3 in DNA: TGTGCCAGCAGCTCCGGGGTTGGGGCCAACGTCCTGACTTTC.

The V and J genes are TRBV7-9 and TRBJ1-1, with D possibly being TRBD1 (5 bases). V was cut by 0 bases and J by 5 bases, with 7 bases left in between. Germline-derived CDR1 and CDR2 are SEHNR and FQNEAQ (reference sequence). The CDR3 runs 13 residues. The CDR3 nucleotides read TGTGCCAGCAGCTTAGCAGGGGAAACTGAAGCTTTCTTT. Its protein product is CASSLAGETEAFF. Variable domain in full (rest from reference TRBV7-9 and TRBJ1-1): DTGVSQNPRHKITKRGQNVTFRCDPISEHNRLYWYRQTLGQGPEFLTYFQNEAQLEKSRLLSDRFSAERPKGSFSTLEIQRTEQGDSAMYLCASSLAGETEAFFGQGTRLTVV.

This chain links TRBV10-3 with TRBJ1-1; 12 bases line up with TRBD1. The junction had 10 bases not matched to a gene; V was cut back by 10 bases and J by 4 bases. The germline gives CDR1 ENHRY, CDR2 SYGVKD. The CDR3 sequence is 15 residues long. CDR3: CASSQGGQGATEAFF. The DNA of the CDR3 is TGTGCCAGCAGCCAAGGGGGACAGGGGGCCACTGAAGCTTTCTTT.

The chain has TRBV29-1 and TRBJ1-1; 8 bases align to TRBD1. The CDR3 spans 12 residues. Germline V gene lookup returns CDR1 SQVTM and CDR2 ANQGSEA. The CDR3 loop reads CLGTGMNTEAFF. In DNA, the CDR3 is TGCTTAGGGACAGGCATGAACACTGAAGCTTTCTTT.

The chain couples TRBV30 to TRBJ2-7; D is possibly TRBD2 (6 bases). V lost 3 bases to trimming and J lost 4 bases, with 19 bases between them. The CDR3 consists of 15 residues. CDR1 and CDR2 from the germline V gene are GTSNPN and SVGIG (reference sequence). The CDR3 nucleotides read TGTGCCTGGAGCCCGGACACAACGGGGGAATACGAGCAGTACTTC. Translating it yields CAWSPDTTGEYEQYF. The full variable domain, completed using reference TRBV30 and TRBJ2-7, is SQTIHQWPATLVQPVGSPLSLECTVEGTSNPNLYWYRQAAGRGLQLLFYSVGIGQISSEVPQNLSASRPQDRQFILSSKKLLLSDSGFYLCAWSPDTTGEYEQYFGPGTRLTVT.

This clonotype was recorded at least ten times. The chain recombines TRBV5-8 with TRBJ2-7, with 9 bases matching TRBD1. The V gene's germline CDR1 is SGHTS and CDR2 YDEGEE. The ends lost 1 base at V and 4 bases at J; junction bases unmatched: 12. The CDR3 contains 17 residues. CDR3 amino acids: CASSLIFGTGRVYEQYF. Here the CDR3 DNA reads TGTGCCAGCAGCTTGATATTTGGGACAGGGAGGGTGTACGAGCAGTACTTC.

This clonotype was detected ten times or more. V usage is TRBV20-1 and J usage is TRBJ1-3; 8 bases line up with TRBD1. The germline V gene encodes CDR1 DFQATT and CDR2 SNEGSKA (reference sequence). The length of the CDR3 is 14 residues. V dropped 5 bases and J dropped 2; count of bases not matched to a gene: 5. The CDR3 DNA reads as TGCAGTGCTGAACAGGGGGGAACTGGAAACACCATATATTTT. Protein sequence: CSAEQGGTGNTIYF.

This clonotype was observed many times. The chain has TRBV29-1 and TRBJ2-7; 7 positions agree with TRBD2. CDR3 length equals 14 residues. Trimming took 2 bases from V and 4 from J; bases not matched to a gene: 8. The germline gives CDR1 SQVTM, CDR2 ANQGSEA. The CDR3 DNA reads as TGCAGCGTTGAATTAGGGCTAGCGGCTTACGAGCAGTACTTC. This encodes CSVELGLAAYEQYF.

This clonotype was observed many times. The chain combines TRBV10-3 with TRBJ1-1; D call uncertain. The CDR3 extends over 14 amino acids. The V gene lost 4 bases and the J gene lost 2 bases, with 11 bases spanning the gap. Germline lookup yields CDR1 ENHRY and CDR2 SYGVKD. The CDR3 region has the DNA TGTGCCATCAGTGCCCCCAGGAGAAACACTGAAGCTTTCTTT. This sequence encodes CAISAPRRNTEAFF.

A few counts support this clonotype. The rearrangement links TRBV6-1 to TRBJ2-7; 7 nucleotides match TRBD2. The V gene's germline CDR1 is MNHNS and CDR2 SASEGT. The junction had 6 bases not matched to a gene; V was cut back by 5 bases and J by 2 bases. The CDR3 contains 14 residues. The CDR3 is CASSYGGGAYEQYF. The DNA for the CDR3 is TGTGCCAGCAGTTACGGCGGGGGTGCCTACGAGCAGTACTTC.

This clonotype was counted at least ten times. The chain recombines TRBV6-5 with TRBJ1-4, with D hard to call. The germline V gene has CDR1 MNHEY and CDR2 SVGAGI. CDR3 length: 13 amino acids. With 6 bases removed from V and 3 bases from J, the gap between germline ends came to 8 bases. In DNA, the CDR3 is TGTGCCAGCAGGGACGGATCTAATGAAAAACTGTTTTTT. Amino acid sequence: CASRDGSNEKLFF.

The gene calls are TRBV7-2 and TRBJ1-1; a possible D gene is TRBD1 (5 bases). The germline CDR1 and CDR2 sequences are SGHTA and FQGNSA. With 6 bases removed from V and 14 bases from J, the gap between germline ends came to 31 bases. The length of the CDR3 is 16 residues. DNA of the CDR3: TGTGCCAGCAGAGCCCCCGGGACTAGCGGGAGAAATGAGCAGTTCTTT. Its protein product is CASRAPGTSGRNEQFF.

This clonotype was seen a handful of times. The rearrangement joins TRBV30 to TRBJ2-7; 7 bases agree with TRBD1. CDR1 and CDR2 from the germline V gene are GTSNPN and SVGIG (reference sequence). V shed 2 bases and J 5 bases; nucleotides not matched to a gene: 9. This CDR3 is 14 amino acids long. Here the CDR3 DNA reads TGTGCCTGGAGTTTCACCGGGACAGACAACGAGCAGTACTTC. Encoded protein: CAWSFTGTDNEQYF.

This rearrangement joins TRBV15 to TRBJ1-5; no firm D call. CDR3 length equals 16 residues. The germline CDR1 and CDR2 sequences are LNHNV and YYDKDF (reference sequence). Trimming pared 6 bases from V and 1 base from J, leaving 16 bases between. CDR3 DNA: TGTGCCACCAGAACTAAGACCCCTGACAGCAATCAGCCCCAGCATTTT. Protein: CATRTKTPDSNQPQHF.

This clonotype was detected many times. This chain links TRBV5-1 with TRBJ2-7; 12 nucleotides match TRBD2. The trim removed 7 bases at V and 3 bases at J, leaving 5 bases unmatched. Germline CDR1 and CDR2: SGHRS and YFSETQ. This CDR3 spans 14 amino acids. CDR3 loop: CASSLAGGFYEQYF. Here the CDR3 DNA reads TGCGCCAGCTCACTAGCGGGAGGCTTCTACGAGCAGTACTTC.

A single count supports this clonotype. V gene TRBV7-2 combines with J gene TRBJ1-2; D is perhaps TRBD1 (5 bases). V lost 0 bases, J lost 0 bases, and 11 bases lay in between. CDR1 and CDR2 from the germline V gene are SGHTA and FQGNSA. The length of the CDR3 is 16 residues. CDR3: CASSLAGPTANYGYTF. CDR3 coding DNA: TGTGCCAGCAGCTTAGCGGGACCGACAGCTAACTATGGCTACACCTTC.